This record concerns one TCR beta chain sequence. The sample belongs to a study of T cell changes during pregnancy in multiple sclerosis. TCRdb's copy holds only in-frame clones and misses some; the assay was immunoSEQ multiplex PCR. The table includes around 31,000 clones, just over 90% detected once. The CDR3 is 11 residues long. V lost 2 bases and J lost 10, with 8 bases in between. Germline CDR1 reads MNHNS; CDR2 reads SASEGT. The sequence came from a female donor with multiple sclerosis, enrolled in a pregnancy study. V usage is TRBV6-1 and J usage is TRBJ1-2; no firm D call. The sequenced sample was CD4+ T cells from peripheral blood mononuclear cells, obtained in the second trimester of pregnancy. The CDR3 loop reads CASSERRDYTF. CDR3 nucleotide sequence: TGTGCCAGCAGTGAACGGCGGGACTACACCTTC.